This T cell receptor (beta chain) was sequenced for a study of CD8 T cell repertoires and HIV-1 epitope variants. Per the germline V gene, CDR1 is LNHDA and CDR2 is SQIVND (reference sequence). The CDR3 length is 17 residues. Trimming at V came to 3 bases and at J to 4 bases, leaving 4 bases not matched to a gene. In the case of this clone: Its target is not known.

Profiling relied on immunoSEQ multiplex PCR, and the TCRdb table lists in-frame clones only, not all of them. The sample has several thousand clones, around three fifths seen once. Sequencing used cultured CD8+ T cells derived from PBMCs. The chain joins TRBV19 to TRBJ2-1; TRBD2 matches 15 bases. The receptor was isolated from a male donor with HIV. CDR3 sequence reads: CASSIRTSGRDYNEQFF. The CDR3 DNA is TGTGCCAGTAGTATCCGGACTAGCGGGAGGGATTACAATGAGCAGTTCTTC.